The 28 T cell receptor beta chains in this list originate from one sample, sequenced in a study of cytomegalovirus exposure and HLA in healthy donors. Primers included in the PCR were 60 Vbeta and 13 Jbeta primers. Clones were read by immunoSEQ multiplex PCR, and TCRdb kept only the in-frame ones, dropping some. Of some 140,000 clones in the sample, about four fifths were seen once. The sequencing sample was made of PBMCs. The receptors come from a female donor in good health and CMV-seronegative.

This rearrangement joins TRBV30 to TRBJ1-4, with D tentatively TRBD1 (5 bases). The CDR3 has 15 residues. The V end lost 3 bases, the J end lost 2 bases, and 13 bases lay between the germline ends. Germline V CDR1 and CDR2: GTSNPN, SVGIG (reference sequence). The CDR3 loop is CAWSIPGSTNEKLFF. Here the CDR3 DNA reads TGTGCCTGGAGCATCCCAGGGTCGACTAATGAAAAACTGTTTTTT. Looking up the rest from reference TRBV30 and TRBJ1-4 gives the full variable domain: SQTIHQWPATLVQPVGSPLSLECTVEGTSNPNLYWYRQAAGRGLQLLFYSVGIGQISSEVPQNLSASRPQDRQFILSSKKLLLSDSGFYLCAWSIPGSTNEKLFFGSGTQLSVL.

The chain is built from TRBV2 and TRBJ2-1; the match to TRBD2 covers 8 bases. Germline-derived CDR1 and CDR2 are SNHLY and FYNNEI. This CDR3 region has 14 residues. J gave up 8 bases and V 7 bases, and 10 bases lay outside the gene matches. The CDR3 bases are TGTGCCAGCAACAATCCAGCGGGAGCCGATGAGCAGTTCTTC. Translating it yields CASNNPAGADEQFF.

The rearrangement joins TRBV6-5 to TRBJ1-2, with 7 positions matching TRBD1. CDR3 length: 15 residues. V gave up 5 bases and J gave up 2 bases; unmatched junction bases: 8. Germline CDR1 and CDR2: MNHEY and SVGAGI. The CDR3 nucleotides are TGTGCCAGCAGTCTAACGACAGGGACCAACTATGGCTACACCTTC. It is translated as CASSLTTGTNYGYTF.

The chain is built from TRBV14 and TRBJ2-3; TRBD2 matches 11 bases. Germline-derived CDR1 and CDR2 are SGHDN and FVKESK. After removal of 4 bases from V and 5 bases from J, the junction contained 5 bases not matched to a gene. The CDR3 spans 15 residues. This CDR3 is CASSPSLAGVDTQYF. DNA of the CDR3: TGTGCCAGCAGCCCATCACTAGCGGGGGTAGATACGCAGTATTTT.

The rearrangement joins TRBV13 to TRBJ1-1; no clear D gene. Germline V gene data show CDR1 as PRHDT and CDR2 as FYEKMQ (reference sequence). V was shortened by 8 bases and J by 1 base, with 14 bases between the two germline ends. The CDR3 is made up of 14 amino acids. CDR3 residues: CASGRGRTNTEAFF. The CDR3 bases are TGTGCCAGCGGCCGAGGGCGGACGAACACTGAAGCTTTCTTT.

V usage is TRBV9 and J usage is TRBJ1-6; possibly TRBD1 for D (6 bases). The CDR3 is 15 amino acids. Germline assignment: CDR1 SGDLS and CDR2 YYNGEE. Trimming cost V 3 bases and J 7 bases, with 14 bases left between them. For the CDR3, the DNA is TGTGCCAGCAGCGAGACCGGGACACCAAATTCACCCCTCCACTTT. It is translated as CASSETGTPNSPLHF.

The chain joins TRBV19 to TRBJ1-6; TRBD1 agrees at 9 bases. V lost 10 bases to trimming and J lost 1 base; unmatched junction nucleotides: 5. Germline values: CDR1 LNHDA, CDR2 SQIVND (reference sequence). The length of the CDR3 is 15 residues. This chain's CDR3 is CATGTGQSYNSPLHF. As DNA, the CDR3 is TGTGCCACGGGGACAGGGCAGTCCTATAATTCACCCCTCCACTTT.

The count of this clone is one. The V and J genes are TRBV7-2 and TRBJ2-7, with 8 bases matching TRBD1. CDR3 size: 15 residues. The V and J ends lost 5 bases and 4 bases, in that order; junction bases with no gene match: 10. Germline values: CDR1 SGHTA, CDR2 FQGNSA. The CDR3 DNA is TGTGCCAGCAGCGTCAGAAGGGACAGGCAATACGAGCAGTACTTC. Protein product: CASSVRRDRQYEQYF.

The rearrangement uses TRBV7-9 and TRBJ1-3, with 9 bases lining up with TRBD1. The CDR3 spans 16 residues. Germline CDR1 SEHNR, CDR2 FQNEAQ (reference sequence). With 5 bases clipped from V and 1 base from J, the junction kept 6 bases outside the gene matches. CDR3 loop: CASSSHRGRSGNTIYF. CDR3 sequence (DNA): TGTGCCAGCAGCAGCCACAGGGGGCGTTCTGGAAACACCATATATTTT.

The rearrangement links TRBV14 to TRBJ2-1; 7 bases agree with TRBD1. Germline loops: CDR1 SGHDN, CDR2 FVKESK. The CDR3 is made up of 17 amino acids. Trimming removed 1 base from V and 3 bases from J; junction bases left unmatched: 9. CDR3 in amino acids: CASSQGPTGRNYNEQFF. CDR3 nucleotides: TGTGCCAGCAGCCAAGGCCCGACAGGGAGAAACTACAATGAGCAGTTCTTC.

For the CDR3, the DNA is TGTGCCTCCTTTGAGGGGAGGGTGACGTACGAGCAGTACTTC. Its protein is CASFEGRVTYEQYF. The chain links TRBV6-1 to TRBJ2-7; 7 bases align to TRBD2. Germline assignment: CDR1 MNHNS and CDR2 SASEGT. J lost 4 bases, V lost 11 bases, and 14 bases had no gene match. The CDR3 runs to 14 residues.

This clone was found once. The rearrangement joins TRBV27 to TRBJ1-1; 11 bases fit TRBD1. The CDR3 length is 14 residues. Per germline, CDR1 MNHEY and CDR2 SMNVEV (reference sequence). The ends lost 6 bases at V and 5 bases at J; junction bases unmatched: 5. Here the CDR3 reads CASRWGQGETEAFF. Written as DNA, the CDR3 is TGTGCCAGCAGGTGGGGACAGGGGGAGACTGAAGCTTTCTTT.

This rearrangement joins TRBV2 to TRBJ2-3, with D unresolved. Germline V CDR1 and CDR2: SNHLY, FYNNEI. The V gene lost 3 bases and the J gene lost 3 bases, with 7 bases spanning the gap. The length of the CDR3 is 13 residues. As DNA, the CDR3 is TGTGCCAGCAGTGACCAGGTGACAGATACGCAGTATTTT. Translated: CASSDQVTDTQYF.

CDR3 nucleotides: TGTGCCAGCAGCGGTCGGGACAGGGCGGGCTACGAGCAGTACTTC. Translated: CASSGRDRAGYEQYF. The V and J genes are TRBV7-8 and TRBJ2-7; 9 bases fit TRBD1. The CDR3 contains 15 residues. The V gene end was trimmed by 5 bases and the J gene end by 3 bases; junction bases not matched to a gene: 8. Germline loops: CDR1 SGHVS, CDR2 FQNEAQ.

V is TRBV7-8 and J is TRBJ2-2, with 9 bases aligning to TRBD2. CDR3 length equals 15 residues. The J segment lost 8 bases and the V segment lost 2 bases, leaving 6 bases of the junction unmatched. Germline V CDR1 and CDR2: SGHVS, FQNEAQ. The CDR3 sequence is CASSLLAGLRGELFF. CDR3 in DNA: TGTGCCAGCAGCTTACTAGCGGGGTTAAGGGGGGAGCTGTTTTTT.

This clone has just one count. Here the CDR3 reads CASSFTGTSFAYEQYF. Here the CDR3 DNA reads TGTGCCAGCAGCTTCACCGGGACTAGTTTCGCCTACGAGCAGTACTTC. The J gene is TRBJ2-7, the V gene TRBV7-6; the match to TRBD2 covers 8 bases. The CDR3 spans 16 residues. Trimming cost V 3 bases and J 2 bases; bases outside gene matches: 9. The germline gives CDR1 SGHVS, CDR2 FNYEAQ.

Comments on this clone: An end of the junction does not agree with germline; a read error may underlie this. The chain recombines TRBV7-7 with TRBJ2-2, with D tentatively TRBD2 (5 bases). This CDR3 is built from 13 residues. Looked up from germline, CDR1 is SSHAT and CDR2 is FNYEAQ (reference sequence). Here the CDR3 reads CASSSDWHGELFF. The CDR3 DNA sequence: TGTGCTAGCAGCTCGGACTGGCACGGGGAGCTGTTTTTT.

This clone was counted a single time. This chain connects TRBV5-6 to TRBJ2-1; D not resolved. Trimming cost V 0 bases and J 6 bases, with 7 bases left between them. The germline gives CDR1 SGHDT, CDR2 YYEEEE. The CDR3 extends over 13 amino acids. CDR3 residues: CASSLVYPNEQFF. The CDR3 nucleotides are TGTGCCAGCAGCTTGGTCTACCCCAATGAGCAGTTCTTC.

V usage is TRBV6-5 and J usage is TRBJ1-5; 9 bases line up with TRBD1. The CDR3 covers 14 residues. Germline assignment: CDR1 MNHEY and CDR2 SVGAGI. With V trimmed by 8 bases and J by 5 bases, 7 bases remained unmatched. DNA for the CDR3: TGTGCCAGCTCCCAGGACAGGGGAGATCAGCCCCAGCATTTT. The encoded protein is CASSQDRGDQPQHF.

This clone is a singleton in its sample. The genes are TRBV5-1 and TRBJ2-5; 11 bases map to TRBD1. CDR1 is SGHRS, CDR2 YFSETQ, per germline. CDR3 size: 16 residues. Trimming at V came to 5 bases and at J to 1 base, leaving 7 bases not matched to a gene. CDR3 sequence (DNA): TGCGCCAGCAGTTCCGGGGACAGGGGGAGCCAAGAGACCCAGTACTTC. Translated: CASSSGDRGSQETQYF. The full variable domain, completed using reference TRBV5-1 and TRBJ2-5, is KAGVTQTPRYLIKTRGQQVTLSCSPISGHRSVSWYQQTPGQGLQFLFEYFSETQRNKGNFPGRFSGRQFSNSRSEMNVSTLELGDSALYLCASSSGDRGSQETQYFGPGTRLLVL.

The chain couples TRBV11-3 to TRBJ2-2; D is unclear. V lost 4 bases, J lost 3 bases, and 9 bases lay in between. The CDR3 contains 14 residues. Germline CDR1 and CDR2: SGHNT and YENEEA. The CDR3 is CASSSRLYTGELFF. CDR3 DNA: TGTGCCAGCAGCTCCCGACTGTACACCGGGGAGCTGTTTTTT.

This clone was seen only a few times. The gene calls are TRBV29-1 and TRBJ2-7, with TRBD1 matching over 8 bases. Per the germline V gene, CDR1 is SQVTM and CDR2 is ANQGSEA. The CDR3 totals 12 residues. Losses at the gene ends were 7 bases for V and 4 bases for J; bases not matched to a gene: 6. The CDR3 DNA is TGCAGCGAGGGACAGGCGGCATACGAGCAGTACTTC. Amino acids: CSEGQAAYEQYF.

The chain combines TRBV30 with TRBJ2-3, with 9 bases identical to TRBD1. The germline V gene has CDR1 GTSNPN and CDR2 SVGIG (reference sequence). The V gene end was trimmed by 2 bases and the J gene end by 13 bases; junction bases not matched to a gene: 4. This CDR3 is 11 amino acids long. The CDR3 sequence: CAWSRDRVKYF. CDR3 coding DNA: TGTGCCTGGAGTAGGGACAGGGTAAAGTATTTT. Variable domain in full (rest from reference TRBV30 and TRBJ2-3): SQTIHQWPATLVQPVGSPLSLECTVEGTSNPNLYWYRQAAGRGLQLLFYSVGIGQISSEVPQNLSASRPQDRQFILSSKKLLLSDSGFYLCAWSRDRVKYFGPGTRLTVL.

This chain uses TRBV18 with TRBJ2-1; 8 bases agree with TRBD2. This CDR3 has 13 residues. V trimming: 5 bases; J trimming: 7 bases; junction bases outside the gene matches: 4. Germline V lookup: CDR1 KGHSH, CDR2 LQKENI. The CDR3 DNA reads as TGTGCCAGCTCAACGGGAGGGAAGAATGAGCAGTTCTTC. It specifies CASSTGGKNEQFF.

V gene TRBV5-1 combines with J gene TRBJ1-3, with a tentative D call TRBD1 (6 bases). Germline CDR1 and CDR2: SGHRS and YFSETQ. Trimming pared 2 bases from V and 4 bases from J, leaving 19 bases between. CDR3 length equals 17 residues. Here the CDR3 DNA reads TGCGCCAGCAGCTTTTTTACAGGGAGATCGTCGGGAAACACCATATATTTT. This translates into CASSFFTGRSSGNTIYF.

The chain links TRBV30 to TRBJ1-2, with 7 positions matching TRBD1. CDR1 and CDR2 (germline): GTSNPN, SVGIG (reference sequence). Unmatched junction bases numbered 5, after V lost 5 bases and J lost 2 bases. The CDR3 sequence is 13 residues long. CDR3 loop: CAWQSGGNYGYTF. Here the CDR3 DNA reads TGTGCCTGGCAGTCAGGGGGAAACTATGGCTACACCTTC.

The CDR3 sequence: CASSLVGAMNTEAFF. DNA for the CDR3: TGTGCCAGCAGCTTAGTGGGGGCGATGAACACTGAAGCTTTCTTT. The chain joins TRBV7-9 to TRBJ1-1, with D possibly being TRBD1 (6 bases). This CDR3 contains 15 residues. The germline V gene has CDR1 SEHNR and CDR2 FQNEAQ (reference sequence). V gave up 1 base and J gave up 0 bases, with 9 bases separating them.

The rearrangement uses TRBV15 and TRBJ1-2; D unresolved. Germline CDR1 LNHNV, CDR2 YYDKDF (reference sequence). The CDR3 spans 16 residues. V was pared by 5 bases and J by 6 bases, with 22 bases between. The CDR3 DNA reads as TGTGCCACCAGCGACGGGAAAGCCTTGAGTACGGATGGCTACACCTTC. Protein product: CATSDGKALSTDGYTF.